The rows below give T cell receptor beta chains drawn from one sample of a study of persistence of HIV-infected CD4 T cells. Clones were sequenced by immunoSEQ multiplex PCR, and TCRdb holds only the in-frame ones, with some missing. This table has over 35,000 clones, approximately 91% appearing once. No antigen is known for these receptors. Material: CD4+ T cells sorted from PBMCs after roughly 18-hour stimulation, obtained from a patient who received antiretroviral therapy. The receptors derive from an adult man with HIV who was CMV-seropositive. The CDR3 runs from the conserved cysteine through the conserved F or W. Each record gives: D gene, V gene, J gene, CDR3 length, CDR3 protein, CDR3 DNA. The D gene is left open where the match is weak.

TRBD2,TRBV7-2,TRBJ2-7,15,CASSTRTSGGYEQYF,TGTGCCAGCAGCACCCGGACTAGCGGGGGCTACGAGCAGTACTTC
.,TRBV10-3,TRBJ1-5,13,CAISESRLQPQHF,TGTGCCATCAGTGAGTCGAGACTTCAGCCCCAGCATTTT
TRBD2,TRBV4-1,TRBJ2-1,15,CASSHLAGGANEQFF,TGCGCCAGCAGCCACCTAGCGGGGGGCGCCAATGAGCAGTTCTTC
TRBD2,TRBV7-3,TRBJ2-2,16,CASSLSRGGDTGELFF,TGTGCCAGCAGCTTATCCCGGGGGGGCGACACCGGGGAGCTGTTTTTT
.,TRBV24-1,TRBJ2-2,12,CATGTRSGELFF,TGTGCCACCGGAACTAGGTCCGGGGAGCTGTTTTTT
.,TRBV4-1,TRBJ2-7,15,CASSQAGTTPGEQYF,TGCGCCAGCAGCCAAGCCGGGACAACCCCCGGGGAGCAGTACTTC
TRBD2,TRBV6-6,TRBJ2-7,13,CASNEGLAGRQYF,TGTGCCAGCAATGAGGGACTAGCGGGGCGGCAGTACTTC
TRBD1,TRBV3-1/TRBV3-2,TRBJ1-4,15,CASSQAGTGNEKLFF,TGTGCCAGCAGCCAAGCTGGGACAGGGAATGAAAAACTGTTTTTT
.,TRBV29-1,TRBJ1-1,12,CSVGHGETEAFF,TGCAGCGTCGGACATGGGGAAACTGAAGCTTTCTTT
.,TRBV10-3,TRBJ2-1,14,CAISGGGLGNEQFF,TGTGCCATCAGTGGAGGGGGGCTGGGTAATGAGCAGTTCTTC
TRBD2,TRBV5-1,TRBJ2-2,15,CASSLLAGETGELFF,TGCGCCAGCAGCTTACTAGCGGGGGAGACCGGGGAGCTGTTTTTT
TRBD2,TRBV6-5,TRBJ2-1,16,CASSYDLGGGYNEQFF,TGTGCCAGCAGTTACGACCTCGGCGGGGGGTACAATGAGCAGTTCTTC
.,TRBV19,TRBJ2-3,13,CASSGGTRDTQYF,TGTGCCAGTAGCGGGGGTACGAGAGATACGCAGTATTTT
.,TRBV6-5,TRBJ1-5,15,CASSYSRISNQPQHF,TGTGCCAGCAGTTACTCGAGGATTAGCAATCAGCCCCAGCATTTT
.,TRBV28,TRBJ2-2,12,CAVQGNTGELFF,TGTGCGGTACAGGGTAACACCGGGGAGCTGTTTTTT